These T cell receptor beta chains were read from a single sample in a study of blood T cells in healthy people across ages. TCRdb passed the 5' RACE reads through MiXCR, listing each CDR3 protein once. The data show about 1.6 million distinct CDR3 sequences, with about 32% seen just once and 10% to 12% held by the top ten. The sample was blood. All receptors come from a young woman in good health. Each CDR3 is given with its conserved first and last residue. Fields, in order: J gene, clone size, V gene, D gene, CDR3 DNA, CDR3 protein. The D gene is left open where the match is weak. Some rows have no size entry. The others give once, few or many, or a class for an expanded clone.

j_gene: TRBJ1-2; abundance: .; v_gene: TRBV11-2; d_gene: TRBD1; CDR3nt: TGTGCCAGCAGCCTTACTACAGGGGAAGGGATCTATGGCTACACCTTC; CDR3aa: CASSLTTGEGIYGYTF
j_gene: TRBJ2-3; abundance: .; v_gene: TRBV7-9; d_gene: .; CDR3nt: TGTGCCAGCAGCCCTACAGGGTTGGGTACGGATACGCAGTATTTT; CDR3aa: CASSPTGLGTDTQYF
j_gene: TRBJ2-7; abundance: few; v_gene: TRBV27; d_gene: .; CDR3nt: TGTGCCAGCAGTTTAAATGTCCCTCCCTACGAGCAGTACTTC; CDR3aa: CASSLNVPPYEQYF
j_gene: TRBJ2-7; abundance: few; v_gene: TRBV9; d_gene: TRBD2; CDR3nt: TGTGCCAGCAGCGTTTCGGGACTAGCAAACTACGAGCAGTACTTC; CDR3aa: CASSVSGLANYEQYF
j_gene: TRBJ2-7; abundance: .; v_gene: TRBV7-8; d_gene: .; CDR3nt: TGTGCCAGCAGCCCTGGGCCGGGGACACCTTACGAGCAGTACTTC; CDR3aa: CASSPGPGTPYEQYF
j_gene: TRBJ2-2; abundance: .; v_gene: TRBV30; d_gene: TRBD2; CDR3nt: TGTGCCTGGAGTCCGGCGGGGGGGCGGGAGCTGTTTTTT; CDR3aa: CAWSPAGGRELFF
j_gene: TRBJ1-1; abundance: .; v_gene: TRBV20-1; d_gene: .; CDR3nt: TGCAGTGCTAGAGCATCCAGGGTCTCGACTGAAGCTTTCTTT; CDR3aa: CSARASRVSTEAFF
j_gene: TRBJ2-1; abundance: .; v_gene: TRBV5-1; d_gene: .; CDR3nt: TGCGCCAGCAGCTCGGGAGCTGCCTTGGTGGACAATGAGCAGTTCTTC; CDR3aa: CASSSGAALVDNEQFF
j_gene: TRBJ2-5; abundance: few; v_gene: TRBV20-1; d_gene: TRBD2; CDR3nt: TGCAGTTTCTCACGGGGGGGGGAGACCCAGTACTTC; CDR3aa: CSFSRGGETQYF
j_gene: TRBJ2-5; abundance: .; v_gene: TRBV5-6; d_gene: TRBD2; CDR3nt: TGTGCCAGCAGCTTGACTAGCGGGGGGGCCATGGAGACCCAGTACTTC; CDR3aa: CASSLTSGGAMETQYF
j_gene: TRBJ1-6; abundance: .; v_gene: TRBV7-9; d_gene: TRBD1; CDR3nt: TGTGCCAGCAGCTTAGTCGGGACAGGAGCTTCACCCCTCCACTTT; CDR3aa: CASSLVGTGASPLHF
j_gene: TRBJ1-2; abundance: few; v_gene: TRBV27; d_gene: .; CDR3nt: TGTGCCACCATGGTGGGAGGCTATGGTTACACCTTC; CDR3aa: CATMVGGYGYTF
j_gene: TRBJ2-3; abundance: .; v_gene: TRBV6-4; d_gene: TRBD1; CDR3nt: TGTGCCAGCAGTGACTCGGACAGGGATACGCAGTATTTT; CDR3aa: CASSDSDRDTQYF
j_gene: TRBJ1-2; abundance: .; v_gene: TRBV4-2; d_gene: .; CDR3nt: TGTGCCAGCAGTCAATCTGAGACGACCCCTAGCTATGGCTACACCTTC; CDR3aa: CASSQSETTPSYGYTF
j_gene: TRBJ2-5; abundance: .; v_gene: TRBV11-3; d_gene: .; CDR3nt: TGTGCCAGCAGCTTAGATCTAGGGTACAAGCAGTACTTC; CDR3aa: CASSLDLGYKQYF
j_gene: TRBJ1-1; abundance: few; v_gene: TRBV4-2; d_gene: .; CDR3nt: TGTGCCAGCAGCCATCAACAGGGTTCCCACACTGAAGCTTTCTTT; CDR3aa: CASSHQQGSHTEAFF
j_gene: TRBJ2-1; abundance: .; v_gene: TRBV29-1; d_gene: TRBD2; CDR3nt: TGCAGCGTTGAAGACATCGCTAGCGGGAGGGACAATGAGCAGTTCTTC; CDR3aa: CSVEDIASGRDNEQFF
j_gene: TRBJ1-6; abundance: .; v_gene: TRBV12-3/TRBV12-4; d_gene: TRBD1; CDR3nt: TGTGCCAGCAGACACGACAGGGAAACCTCACCCCTCCACTTT; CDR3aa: CASRHDRETSPLHF
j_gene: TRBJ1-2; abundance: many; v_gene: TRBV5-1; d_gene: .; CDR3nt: TGCGCCAGCAGGTACAGGGTTGGGGCCTCCCGTCCACAGAATAATGGCTACACCTTC; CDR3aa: CASRYRVGASRPQNNGYTF
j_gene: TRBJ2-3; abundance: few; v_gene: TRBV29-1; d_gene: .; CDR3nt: TGCAGCGCCCTACTAAGGTTCCCAGATACGCAGTATTTT; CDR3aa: CSALLRFPDTQYF
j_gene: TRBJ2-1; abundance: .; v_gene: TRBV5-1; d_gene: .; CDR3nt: TGCGCCAGCAGCTTGGTGGGGACAAGAGGGGTCGATGAGCAGTTCTTC; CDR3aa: CASSLVGTRGVDEQFF
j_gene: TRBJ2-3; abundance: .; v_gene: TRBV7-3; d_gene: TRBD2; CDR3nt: TGTGCCAGCAGCCTAAAGGCAGCAACTAGCGGGGGCCGAGATACGCAGTATTTT; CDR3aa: CASSLKAATSGGRDTQYF
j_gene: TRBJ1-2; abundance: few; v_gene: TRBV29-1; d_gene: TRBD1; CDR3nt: TGCAGCGCCGTTGACAGGGGGAATGGCTACACCTTC; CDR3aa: CSAVDRGNGYTF
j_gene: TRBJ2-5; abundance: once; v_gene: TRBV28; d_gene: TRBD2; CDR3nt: TGTGCCAGCAGTCTCCTTGGGACTAGCGGGATAGAGACCCAGTACTTC; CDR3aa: CASSLLGTSGIETQYF
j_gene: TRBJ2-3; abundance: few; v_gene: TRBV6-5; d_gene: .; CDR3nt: TGTGCCAGCAGCCACCGGACAGCTAGCACAGATGCGCAGTATTTT; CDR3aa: CASSHRTASTDAQYF
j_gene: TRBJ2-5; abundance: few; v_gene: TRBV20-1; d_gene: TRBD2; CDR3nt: TGCAGTGTTCAGCGGGGCAACCTCTATCAAGAGACCCAGTACTTC; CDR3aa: CSVQRGNLYQETQYF
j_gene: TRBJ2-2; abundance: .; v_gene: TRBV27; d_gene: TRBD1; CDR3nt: TGTGCCAACCGTCGGGACAGGGGTCGAGGGGAGCTGTTTTTT; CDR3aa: CANRRDRGRGELFF
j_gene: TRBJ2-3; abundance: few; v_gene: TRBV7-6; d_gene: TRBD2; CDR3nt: TGTGCCAGCAGCCCCGGACTAGCGTTTACAGATACGCAGTATTTT; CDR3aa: CASSPGLAFTDTQYF
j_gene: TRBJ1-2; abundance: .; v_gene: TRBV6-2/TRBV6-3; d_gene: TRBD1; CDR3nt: TGTGCCAGCAGGCGACAGGGCGTCGGCTATGGCTACACCTTC; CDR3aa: CASRRQGVGYGYTF
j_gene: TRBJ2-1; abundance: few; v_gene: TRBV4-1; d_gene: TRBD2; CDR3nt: TGCGCCAGCAGCCATCCCAGCGGGGGGCCCTTGGAGCAGTTCTTC; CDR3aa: CASSHPSGGPLEQFF
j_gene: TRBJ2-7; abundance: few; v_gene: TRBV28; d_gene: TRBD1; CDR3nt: TGTGCCAGCAGTTTGGAGCCGGGACAGGGCTCAGCTGAGCAGTACTTC; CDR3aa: CASSLEPGQGSAEQYF
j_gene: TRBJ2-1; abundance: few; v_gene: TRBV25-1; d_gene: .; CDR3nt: TGTGCCAGCAGTGCCACCGGGACGTCCTACAATGAGCAGTTCTTC; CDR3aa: CASSATGTSYNEQFF
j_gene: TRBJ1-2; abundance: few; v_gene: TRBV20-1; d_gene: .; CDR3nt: TGCAGTGCAAATGCTAACTATGGCTACACCTTC; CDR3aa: CSANANYGYTF
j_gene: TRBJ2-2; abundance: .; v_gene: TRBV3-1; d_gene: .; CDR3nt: TGTGCCAGCAGCCGGGACACCGGGGAGCTGTTTTTT; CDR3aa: CASSRDTGELFF
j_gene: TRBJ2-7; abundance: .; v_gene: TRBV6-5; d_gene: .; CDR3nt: TGTGCCAGCAGTTACTCAGGGGCCCAGGGTATCGCCTACAATGAGCAGTACTTC; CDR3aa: CASSYSGAQGIAYNEQYF
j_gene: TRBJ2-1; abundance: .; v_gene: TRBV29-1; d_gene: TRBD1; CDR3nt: TGCAGCGACGACAGGGGCTCCCACAATGAGCAGTTCTTC; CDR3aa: CSDDRGSHNEQFF
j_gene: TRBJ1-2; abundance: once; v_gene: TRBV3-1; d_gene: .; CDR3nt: TGTGCCAGCAGCCAAGATTGGGATACGTCCTATGGCTACACCTTC; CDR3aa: CASSQDWDTSYGYTF
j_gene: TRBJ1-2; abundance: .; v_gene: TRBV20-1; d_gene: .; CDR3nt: TGCAGTGCTAGTTTGGATGATGGCTACACCTTC; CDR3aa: CSASLDDGYTF
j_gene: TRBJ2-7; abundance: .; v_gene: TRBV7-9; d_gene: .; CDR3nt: TGTGCCAGCAGCGCCAGGGACTGGCCCTACGAGCAGTACTTC; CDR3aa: CASSARDWPYEQYF
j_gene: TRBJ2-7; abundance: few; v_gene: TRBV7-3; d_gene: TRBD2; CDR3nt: TGTGCCAGCAGCCCTACTAGCGGGGGGTCCCACGAGCAGTACTTC; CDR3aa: CASSPTSGGSHEQYF
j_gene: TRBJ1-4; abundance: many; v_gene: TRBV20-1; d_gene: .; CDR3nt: TGCAGTGCCGTCAACCAGACACTTTACCTGTTTTTT; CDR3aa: CSAVNQTLYLFF
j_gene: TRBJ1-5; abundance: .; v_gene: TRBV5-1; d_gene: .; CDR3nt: TGCGCCAGCAGCTCGGAGTCGGGGGAACAGCCCCAGCATTTT; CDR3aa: CASSSESGEQPQHF
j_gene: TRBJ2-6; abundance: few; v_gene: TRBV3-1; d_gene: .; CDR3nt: TGTGCCAGCAGCCAAGGACCGAACTCTGGGGCCAACGTCCTGACTTTC; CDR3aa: CASSQGPNSGANVLTF
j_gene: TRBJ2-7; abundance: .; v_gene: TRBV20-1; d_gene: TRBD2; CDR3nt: TGCAGTGCTAGACCTCAAGGACTAGCGGACTACGAGCAGTACTTC; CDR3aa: CSARPQGLADYEQYF
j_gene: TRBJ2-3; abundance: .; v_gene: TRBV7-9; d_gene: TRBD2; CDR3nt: TGTGCCAGCAGCATCACTAGCGGGACCACAGATACGCAGTATTTT; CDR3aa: CASSITSGTTDTQYF
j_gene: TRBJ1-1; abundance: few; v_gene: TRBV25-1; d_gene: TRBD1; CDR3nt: TGTGCCAGCAGACCGGACAGGGCTTCTGAAGCTTTCTTT; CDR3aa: CASRPDRASEAFF
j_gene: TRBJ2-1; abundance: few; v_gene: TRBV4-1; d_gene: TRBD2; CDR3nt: TGCGCCAGCAGCCAGGGGGGCGGGGGGGCCTATGAGCAGTTCTTC; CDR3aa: CASSQGGGGAYEQFF
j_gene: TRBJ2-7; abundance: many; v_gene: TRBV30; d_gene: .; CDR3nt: TGTGCCTGGACCCCGCAGGGGCCCATGGTTCGTTCCGAGCAGTACTTC; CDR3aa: CAWTPQGPMVRSEQYF
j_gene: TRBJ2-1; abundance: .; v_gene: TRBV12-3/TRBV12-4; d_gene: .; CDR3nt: TGTACCAGCAGGGGGGGCCCAGTACATGAGCAGTTCTTC; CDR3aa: CTSRGGPVHEQFF
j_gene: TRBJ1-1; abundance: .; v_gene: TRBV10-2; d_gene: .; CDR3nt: TGCGCCAGCATGGGGGGTACCCCGATAGGGGGGAACACTGAAGCTTTCTTT; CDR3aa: CASMGGTPIGGNTEAFF
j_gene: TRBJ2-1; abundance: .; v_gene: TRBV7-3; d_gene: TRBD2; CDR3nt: TGTGCCAGCAGCTTGCTGACTAGCCGAGGATCAGAGCCTGGCCCCTACAATGAGCAGTTCTTC; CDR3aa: CASSLLTSRGSEPGPYNEQFF
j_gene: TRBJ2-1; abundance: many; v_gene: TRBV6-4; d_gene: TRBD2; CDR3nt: TGTGCCAGCAGTTTACTAGCGGGAGAAGGCAATGAGCAGTTCTTC; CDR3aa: CASSLLAGEGNEQFF
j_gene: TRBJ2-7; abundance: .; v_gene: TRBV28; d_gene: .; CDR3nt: TGTGCCAGCAGTCCGGACCCTCACCATTCTATGGAGCAGTACTTC; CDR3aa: CASSPDPHHSMEQYF